The clone carrying this T cell receptor beta chain occurred a few times. Its target is not known. Healthy Caucasian individuals from Russia aged about 6 to 100 were enrolled as donors. Extraction of total RNA produced a minimum of 5.5 micrograms from each sample. The V and J ends lost 5 bases and 8 bases, in that order; junction bases with no gene match: 12. The CDR3 has 15 residues. Germline CDR1 reads MDHEN; CDR2 reads SYDVKM. A second PCR of 7 to 11 cycles used a sample-barcoded 5' primer and a J-beta primer mix. Each cDNA molecule was tagged by a template-switch adaptor with 12 random nucleotides. From the 5' RACE reads, TCRdb called clonotypes with MiXCR, one entry per CDR3 protein. Counted here are roughly 1,800,000 distinct CDR3 sequences, around 50% occurring once; the ten biggest clones make up approximately 2.1%. This sample stems from a study of blood T cells in healthy people across ages.

Broader study findings: Age showed a roughly linear inverse relationship with TCR beta diversity per million T cells.

The V and J genes are TRBV28 and TRBJ2-4; the match to TRBD2 covers 7 bases. Sample: blood. This receptor was identified in a woman in her 40s in good health. CDR3 sequence: CASSVGGLVGDIQYF. CDR3 coding DNA: TGTGCCAGCAGTGTTGGTGGACTAGTGGGGGACATTCAGTACTTC.